This T cell receptor beta chain was documented in a study of Ad26.COV2.S vaccination and SARS-CoV-2 variants. Study-level information: In the study, Ad26.COV2.S was injected intramuscularly once, or twice 56 days apart. Study-wide results and caveats: Spike-specific responses of CD8+ and CD4+ T cells were reported to display substantial breadth after vaccination.

V gave up 4 bases and J gave up 0 bases, with 10 bases separating them. Germline V lookup: CDR1 SGHTA, CDR2 FQGNSA. The CDR3 covers 15 residues. The table lists this clone with a count of one. The antigen remains unidentified. Indicated treatment: some 20 received Ad26.COV2.S at low or high dose, single or two shots; 5 received placebo; per-sample allocation not given. Day 63 after the first injection of vaccine or placebo was the sampling time. Produced via immunoSEQ multiplex PCR; TCRdb's table is partial and in-frame only. Of roughly 330,000 clones listed, 75% to 90% are singletons. The V call is TRBV7-2, the J call TRBJ2-1; TRBD2 is a possible D gene (5 bases). The sequenced sample was peripheral blood, obtained in a trial of Ad26.COV2.S vaccine versus placebo. The clonotype was recovered from a person aged 18 to 59 who received the Ad26.COV2.S COVID-19 vaccine or a placebo. CDR3 nucleotides: TGTGCCAGCAGCTCACAGCGGAGCTCCTACAATGAGCAGTTCTTC. Translation gives CASSSQRSSYNEQFF. Complete variable domain (other parts from reference TRBV7-2 and TRBJ2-1): GAGVSQSPSNKVTEKGKDVELRCDPISGHTALYWYRQSLGQGLEFLIYFQGNSAPDKSGLPSDRFSAERTGGSVSTLTIQRTQQEDSAVYLCASSSQRSSYNEQFFGPGTRLTVL.